The clone carrying this TCR beta chain occurred a few times. This record comes from a study of T-cell reconstitution after alpha-beta-depleted transplantation in children. The TCRbeta library was prepared with unique molecular identifiers. TCRdb reprocessed the PCR reads via MiXCR and lists one record per CDR3 protein. The sample lists over 300,000 distinct CDR3 sequences, 10% seen once, with under 3% in the top ten. Germline V CDR1 and CDR2: SGHRS, YFSETQ. This CDR3 is built from 14 residues. V lost 5 bases and J 5 bases, leaving 15 bases between the germline ends. The source of this sequence is a human donor who donated a stem cell graft to a child with acute lymphoblastic leukemia. This sequence joins TRBV5-1 and TRBJ2-3; D unclear. This material consisted of PBMCs from the stem cell graft donor, taken from the stem cell graft. The CDR3 here is CASRTVEELDTQYF. The CDR3, as DNA: TGCGCCAGCAGGACGGTAGAGGAGTTAGATACGCAGTATTTT.